The clone carrying this T cell receptor (beta chain) was counted only a few times. Its cognate antigen is unknown. Surgery cases with the highest brain T cell transcript signatures were chosen for sequencing. Before surgery, patients took at least one anti-epileptic drug. TCRdb keeps only in-frame clones here, not all; method: immunoSEQ multiplex PCR. The sample gives some 80,000 clones, more than 75% of which show up once; about 24% is in the top ten. This sample is drawn from a study of brain T cells in children with intractable seizures. Findings of the study overall: Absence of clones before surgery may stem from lower sequencing depth.

The length of the CDR3 is 15 residues. The germline gives CDR1 MGHRA, CDR2 YSYEKL. Trimming stripped 0 bases from V and 4 bases from J, with 12 bases between. The origin of this receptor is a girl aged 2 to 10 with Rasmussen encephalitis and intractable seizures. The input for sequencing was peripheral blood, taken at surgery. The V and J genes are TRBV4-1 and TRBJ1-2; D not certain. This CDR3 reads CASSQDPGSLYGYTF. CDR3 DNA: TGCGCCAGCAGCCAAGATCCGGGCAGCCTCTATGGCTACACCTTC.